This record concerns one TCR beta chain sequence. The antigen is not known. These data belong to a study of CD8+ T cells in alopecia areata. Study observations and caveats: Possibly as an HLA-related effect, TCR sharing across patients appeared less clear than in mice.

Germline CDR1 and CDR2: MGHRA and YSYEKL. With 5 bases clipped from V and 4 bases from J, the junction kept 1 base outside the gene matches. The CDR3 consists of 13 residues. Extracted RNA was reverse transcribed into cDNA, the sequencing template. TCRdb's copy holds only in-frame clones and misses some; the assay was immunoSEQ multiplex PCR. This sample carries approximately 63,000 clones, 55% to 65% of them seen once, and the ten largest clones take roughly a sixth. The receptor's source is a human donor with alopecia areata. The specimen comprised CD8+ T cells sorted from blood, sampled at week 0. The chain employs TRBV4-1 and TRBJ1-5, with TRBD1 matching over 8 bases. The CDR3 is CASSGQGNQPQHF. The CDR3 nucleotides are TGCGCCAGCAGCGGACAGGGAAATCAGCCCCAGCATTTT.